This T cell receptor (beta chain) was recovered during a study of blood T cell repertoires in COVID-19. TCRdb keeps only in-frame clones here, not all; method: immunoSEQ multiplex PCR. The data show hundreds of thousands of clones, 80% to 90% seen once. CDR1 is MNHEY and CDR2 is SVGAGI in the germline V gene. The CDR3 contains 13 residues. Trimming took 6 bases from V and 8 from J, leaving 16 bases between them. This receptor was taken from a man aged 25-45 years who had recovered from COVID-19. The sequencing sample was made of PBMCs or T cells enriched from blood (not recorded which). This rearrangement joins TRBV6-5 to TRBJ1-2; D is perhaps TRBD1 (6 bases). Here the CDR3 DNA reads TGTGCCAGCAGCTATCAGACAGGAACGGGCTACACCTTC. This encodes CASSYQTGTGYTF.